A selection of T cell receptor beta chains follows, all from one sample in a study of blood T cell repertoires in COVID-19. Generated by immunoSEQ multiplex PCR, the TCRdb table keeps only in-frame clones and is missing some. The repertoire holds some 180,000 clones, with roughly three quarters as singletons. The material sequenced was PBMCs or T cells enriched from blood (not recorded which). Every receptor here comes from a man aged 55 to 70 who had been exposed to COVID-19. The CDR3 runs from the conserved cysteine through the conserved F or W. Each record gives: J gene, V gene, D gene, clone size, CDR3 DNA, CDR3 protein. A D gene is named only where the DNA matches it firmly. Rows may omit the clone size; those that give it use once, few, many or a size class.

TRBJ1-3,TRBV3-1/TRBV3-2,NA,NA,TGTGCCAGCAGCCAACAATCTGGAAACACCATATATTTT,CASSQQSGNTIYF
TRBJ1-1,TRBV15,NA,NA,TGTGCCACCAGCAGGACAGCCGTGAACACTGAAGCTTTCTTT,CATSRTAVNTEAFF
TRBJ2-2,TRBV24-1,NA,NA,TGTGCCACCAGTGACGGGTTCCGGGGGGCCACCGGGGAGCTGTTTTTT,CATSDGFRGATGELFF
TRBJ1-2,TRBV12-5,NA,NA,TGTGCTAGTGGTTTGGGCCCCAGTGGCTACACCTTC,CASGLGPSGYTF
TRBJ1-5,TRBV21-1,NA,NA,TGTGCCAGCAGCAAAGCGGACGGACAGGTAGGTTATAGCAATCAGCCCCAGCATTTT,CASSKADGQVGYSNQPQHF
TRBJ2-7,TRBV5-3,TRBD2,once,TGTGCCAGAAGCCACCCCGGGACTAGCGGGAGGGCGGGCTCCTACGAGCAGTACTTC,CARSHPGTSGRAGSYEQYF
TRBJ1-2,TRBV28,NA,NA,TGTGCCAGCAGTTATTCGGGTCCCTATGGCTACACCTTC,CASSYSGPYGYTF
TRBJ2-5,TRBV19,TRBD2,NA,TGTGCCAGTAACAAGGGACTAGCGGGAGGAGAGACCCAGTACTTC,CASNKGLAGGETQYF
TRBJ1-3,TRBV4-1,TRBD1,many,TGCGCCAGCAGCCCCCAAGGGCCCGGACAGGGCTCTGGAAACACCATATATTTT,CASSPQGPGQGSGNTIYF
TRBJ2-3,TRBV10-3,TRBD2,once,TGTGCCATCAGCCCTAGCGGGAGTGTAACAGATACGCAGTATTTT,CAISPSGSVTDTQYF
TRBJ2-3,TRBV3-1/TRBV3-2,TRBD2,NA,TGTGCCAGCAGCCCGCGTCTGGTAGCGGGAGGTTCTGCAGATACGCAGTATTTT,CASSPRLVAGGSADTQYF
TRBJ2-4,TRBV27,TRBD1,NA,TGTGCCAGCAGGCAAGGGACAGGGAACGAATACATTCAGTACTTC,CASRQGTGNEYIQYF
TRBJ1-1,TRBV15,TRBD1,NA,TGTGCCACCCGGGAGGGGGCGAGGACTGAAGCTTTCTTT,CATREGARTEAFF
TRBJ2-7,TRBV4-3,NA,NA,TGCGCCAGCAGCCAAGATCTCTTCTACGAGCAGTACTTC,CASSQDLFYEQYF
TRBJ1-1,TRBV11-3,NA,NA,TGTGCCAGCAGCCCTTTTCGGGGGGCCACTGAAGCTTTCTTT,CASSPFRGATEAFF
TRBJ1-5,TRBV9,TRBD1,NA,TGTGCCAGCAGCTCAGCAGGGGGCGGCAATCAGCCCCAGCATTTT,CASSSAGGGNQPQHF
TRBJ1-4,TRBV19,NA,NA,TGTGCCAGTAGTCTGGACCCCCGGGGGTCATATGAAAAACTGTTTTTT,CASSLDPRGSYEKLFF
TRBJ1-5,TRBV7-2,TRBD1,NA,TGTGCCAGCAGCTTAGGGAGACAGGGGGTTAATCAGCCCCAGCATTTT,CASSLGRQGVNQPQHF